The present entry profiles one TCR beta chain with its context. The sample belongs to a study of monozygotic twins with inflammatory bowel disease. TCRdb re-called the 5' RACE reads, yielding one record per CDR3 amino acid sequence without DNA. The specimen's table records some 440,000 distinct CDR3 sequences. CDR1 is DFQATT and CDR2 is SNEGSKA in the germline V gene (reference sequence). The CDR3 spans 15 residues. The receptor was isolated from a human donor with ulcerative colitis or Crohn's disease, or a healthy co-twin of an affected twin (not recorded which). The V and J genes are TRBV20-1 and TRBJ1-2. Sequencing was carried out using blood. CDR3 protein: CSARRGGLLNYGYTF.